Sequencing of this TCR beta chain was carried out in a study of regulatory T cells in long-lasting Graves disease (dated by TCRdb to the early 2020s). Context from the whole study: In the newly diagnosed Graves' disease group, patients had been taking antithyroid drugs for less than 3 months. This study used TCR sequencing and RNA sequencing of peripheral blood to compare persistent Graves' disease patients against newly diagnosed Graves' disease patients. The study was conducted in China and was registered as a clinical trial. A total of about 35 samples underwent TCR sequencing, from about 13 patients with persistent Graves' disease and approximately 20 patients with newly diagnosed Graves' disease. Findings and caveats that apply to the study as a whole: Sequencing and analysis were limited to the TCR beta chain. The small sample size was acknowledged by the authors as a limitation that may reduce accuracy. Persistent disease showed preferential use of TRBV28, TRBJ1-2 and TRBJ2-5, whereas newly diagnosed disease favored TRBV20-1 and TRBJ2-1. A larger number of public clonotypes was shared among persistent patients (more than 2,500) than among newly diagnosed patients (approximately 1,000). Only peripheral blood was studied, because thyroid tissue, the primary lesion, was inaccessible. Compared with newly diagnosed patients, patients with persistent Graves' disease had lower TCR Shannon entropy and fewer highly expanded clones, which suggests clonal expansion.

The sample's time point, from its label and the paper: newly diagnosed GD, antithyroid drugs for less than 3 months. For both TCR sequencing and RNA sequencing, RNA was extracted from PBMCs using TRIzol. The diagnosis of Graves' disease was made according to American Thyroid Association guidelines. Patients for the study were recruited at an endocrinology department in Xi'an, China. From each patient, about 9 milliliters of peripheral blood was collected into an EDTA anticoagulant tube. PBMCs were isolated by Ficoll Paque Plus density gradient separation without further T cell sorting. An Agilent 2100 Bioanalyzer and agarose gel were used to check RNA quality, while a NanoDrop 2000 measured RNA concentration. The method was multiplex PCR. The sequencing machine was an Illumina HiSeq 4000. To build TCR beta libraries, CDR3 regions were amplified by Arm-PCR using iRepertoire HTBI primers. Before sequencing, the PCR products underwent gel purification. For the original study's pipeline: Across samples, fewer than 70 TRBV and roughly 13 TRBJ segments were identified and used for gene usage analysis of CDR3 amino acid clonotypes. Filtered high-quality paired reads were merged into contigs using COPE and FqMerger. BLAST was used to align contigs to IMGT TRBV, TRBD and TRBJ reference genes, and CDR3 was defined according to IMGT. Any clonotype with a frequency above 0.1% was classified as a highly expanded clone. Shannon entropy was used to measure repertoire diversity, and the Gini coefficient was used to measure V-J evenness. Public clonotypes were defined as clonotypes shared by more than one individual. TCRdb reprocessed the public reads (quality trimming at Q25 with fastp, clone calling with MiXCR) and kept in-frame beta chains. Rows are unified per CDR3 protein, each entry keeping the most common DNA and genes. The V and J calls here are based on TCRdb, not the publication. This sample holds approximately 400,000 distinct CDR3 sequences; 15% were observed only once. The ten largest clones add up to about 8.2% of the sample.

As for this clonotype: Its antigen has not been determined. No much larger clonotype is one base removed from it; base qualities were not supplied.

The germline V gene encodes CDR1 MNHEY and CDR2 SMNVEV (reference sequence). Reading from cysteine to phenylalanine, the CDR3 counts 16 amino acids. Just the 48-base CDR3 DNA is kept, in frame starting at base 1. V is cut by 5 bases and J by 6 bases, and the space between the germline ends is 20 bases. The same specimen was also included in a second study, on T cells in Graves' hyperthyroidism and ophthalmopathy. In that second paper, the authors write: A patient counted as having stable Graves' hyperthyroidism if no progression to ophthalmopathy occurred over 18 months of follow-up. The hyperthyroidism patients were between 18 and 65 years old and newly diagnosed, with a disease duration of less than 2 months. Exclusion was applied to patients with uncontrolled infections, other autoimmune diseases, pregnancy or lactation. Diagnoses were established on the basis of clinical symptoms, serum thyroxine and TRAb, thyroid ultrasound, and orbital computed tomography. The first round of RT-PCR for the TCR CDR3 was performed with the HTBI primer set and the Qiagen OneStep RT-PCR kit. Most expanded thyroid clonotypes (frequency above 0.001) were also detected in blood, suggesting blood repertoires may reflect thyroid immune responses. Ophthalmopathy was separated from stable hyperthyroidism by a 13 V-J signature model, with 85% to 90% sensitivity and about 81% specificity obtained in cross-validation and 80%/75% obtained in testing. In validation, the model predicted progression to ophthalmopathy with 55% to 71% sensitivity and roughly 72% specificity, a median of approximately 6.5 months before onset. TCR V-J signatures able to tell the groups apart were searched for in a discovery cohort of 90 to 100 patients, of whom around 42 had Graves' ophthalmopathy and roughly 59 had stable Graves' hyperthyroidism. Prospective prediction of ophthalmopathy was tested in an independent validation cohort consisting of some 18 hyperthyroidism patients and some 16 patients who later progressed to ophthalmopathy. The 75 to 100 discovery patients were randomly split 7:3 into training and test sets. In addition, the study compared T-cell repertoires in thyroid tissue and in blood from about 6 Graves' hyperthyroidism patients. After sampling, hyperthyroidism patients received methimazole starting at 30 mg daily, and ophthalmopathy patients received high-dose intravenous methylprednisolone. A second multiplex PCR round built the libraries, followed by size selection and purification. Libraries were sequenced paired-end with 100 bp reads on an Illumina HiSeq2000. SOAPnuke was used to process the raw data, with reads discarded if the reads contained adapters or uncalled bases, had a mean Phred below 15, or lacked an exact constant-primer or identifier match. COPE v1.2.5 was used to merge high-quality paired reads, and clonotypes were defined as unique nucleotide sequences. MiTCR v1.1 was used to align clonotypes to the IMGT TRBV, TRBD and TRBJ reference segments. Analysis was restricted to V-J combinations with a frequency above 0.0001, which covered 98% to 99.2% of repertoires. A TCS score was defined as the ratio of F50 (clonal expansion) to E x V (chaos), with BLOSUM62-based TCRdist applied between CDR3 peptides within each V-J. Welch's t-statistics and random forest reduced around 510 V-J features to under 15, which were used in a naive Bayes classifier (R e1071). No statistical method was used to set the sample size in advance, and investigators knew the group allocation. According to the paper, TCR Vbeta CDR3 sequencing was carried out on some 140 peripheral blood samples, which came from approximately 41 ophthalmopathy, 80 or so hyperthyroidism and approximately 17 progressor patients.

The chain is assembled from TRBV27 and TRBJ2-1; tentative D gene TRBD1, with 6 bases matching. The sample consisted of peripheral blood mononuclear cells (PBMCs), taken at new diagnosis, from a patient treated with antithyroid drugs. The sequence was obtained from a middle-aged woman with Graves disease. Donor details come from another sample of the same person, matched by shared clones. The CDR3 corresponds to CASSPRPGTIFNEQFF. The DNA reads TGTGCCAGCAGTCCCCGCCCCGGGACAATCTTCAATGAGCAGTTCTTC.